The clone carrying this TCR beta chain turned up a few times. As yet, its antigen is unknown. V lost 2 bases to trimming and J lost 0 bases, with 8 bases between them. The CDR3 has 14 residues. Germline V gives CDR1 MNHNS, CDR2 SASEGT. This sample is drawn from a study of CD4+ T cells in melanoma. Study-level points and caveats: Neoantigen-specific CD4+ T cells in melanoma reportedly had diverse differentiation states. A reported correlation linked neoantigen-specific CD4+ T cells to CD8+, macrophage and B cell function.

Profiling relied on immunoSEQ multiplex PCR, and the TCRdb table lists in-frame clones only, not all of them. The sample holds a few thousand clones, around three fifths seen once. This TCR derives from a human donor with melanoma. V is TRBV6-1 and J is TRBJ2-7, with D tentatively TRBD1 (5 bases). The sequenced sample was cells from a culture (not recorded whether cultured in vitro). The CDR3 here is CASSEWGLSYEQYF. The CDR3 nucleotides read TGTGCCAGCAGTGAATGGGGCCTCTCCTACGAGCAGTACTTC.